What follows describes a single T cell receptor (beta chain). No antigen is known for it. Qualities for individual bases were not recorded, and no much larger clone is one base off. The sample belongs to a study of T-cell memory formation after mild COVID-19 (dated by TCRdb to the early 2020s). As for the study more broadly: Most TCR sequence clusters were specific to one of the two donors. In two donors, T-cell clones that expanded and contracted after mild COVID-19 were followed by sequencing TCRalpha and TCRbeta repertoires longitudinally. The cohort comprised two young, previously healthy adult volunteers, one female and one male. The paper as a whole reports these results and caveats: Only two mild cases were covered by the study, and larger cohorts that include severe cases with pre-infection samples were considered necessary. Some responding clones were detected in pre-infection memory, suggesting pre-existing cross-reactive memory T cells joined the SARS-CoV-2 response. Clones that contracted from day 15 to 85 showed balanced CD4/CD8 phenotypes, whereas a second wave of clones that expanded from day 15 to 37 leaned towards CD4+. SARS-CoV-2 specificity was not confirmed for the second-wave clones peaking on day 37. Contracting CD4+ clones appeared mostly in the CM and EM memory subsets, whereas CD8+ clones were enriched in EMRA.

PBMCs were isolated by Ficoll-Paque density gradient centrifugation. Reading the germline V gene gives CDR1 SGHAT and CDR2 FQNNGV. V is clipped by 5 bases and J by 2 bases, and the sequence between their germline boundaries is 18 bases long. The CDR3 goes from the cysteine to the phenylalanine over 16 residues. Only the CDR3 DNA stays, 48 bases, in frame from base 1. Instrument used: Illumina NovaSeq 6000. TCRalpha and TCRbeta cDNA libraries were built by 5'RACE with constant-segment primers, adding sample barcodes and unique molecular identifiers. Trizol reagent was used to extract RNA from every sample. Amplification of the libraries took two PCR steps, and the second step added a second sample barcode plus Illumina TruSeq adapters. The libraries were sequenced on an Illumina NovaSeq using 2 x 150 bp paired-end reads. In the original analysis: The reads were demultiplexed and collapsed into UMI-guided consensus sequences using migec v1.2.7. Using mixcr v2.1.11, the UMI consensuses were aligned to TRA and TRB V and J templates and assembled into clonotypes. A clonotype was counted as expanded or contracted only if both edgeR and NoisET called the change significant, with noise models trained on biological replicates. For edgeR calls, the cutoffs were a false discovery rate-adjusted p below 0.01 and a log2 fold-change threshold of 1. As an exploratory analysis of dynamics, PCA with hierarchical clustering was applied to max-normalized trajectories of the 1000 most abundant clonotypes. Separately sequenced CD4+ and CD8+ repertoires were used to assign a CD4 or CD8 phenotype to each responding clone. TCRdb took the public reads, trimmed them with fastp at Q25, ran MiXCR for clone calling and kept in-frame beta chains. Under each unique CDR3 protein, matching rows form one entry showing the most common genes and DNA. TCRdb, rather than the study authors, made the V and J calls. The sample includes 450,000 to 650,000 distinct CDR3 sequences, with roughly 22% observed a single time. The ten biggest clones cover approximately 13% of the sample.

The chain joins TRBV11-2 to TRBJ2-5; the D gene is tentatively TRBD1 or TRBD2, each matching 5 bases. Sequencing was performed on PBMCs or a T cell subset sorted from them (not recorded which). The sequence was obtained from an adult woman who had mild COVID-19 (a few samples of this study predate the infection). The sample titles of this study are shuffled in the database, so cell type and time point are left out; the donor was told from shared clones. The DNA is as follows: TGTGCCAGCAGCACCCGCAGGGACGGATCACAAGAGACCCAGTACTTC. This gives the protein CASSTRRDGSQETQYF.